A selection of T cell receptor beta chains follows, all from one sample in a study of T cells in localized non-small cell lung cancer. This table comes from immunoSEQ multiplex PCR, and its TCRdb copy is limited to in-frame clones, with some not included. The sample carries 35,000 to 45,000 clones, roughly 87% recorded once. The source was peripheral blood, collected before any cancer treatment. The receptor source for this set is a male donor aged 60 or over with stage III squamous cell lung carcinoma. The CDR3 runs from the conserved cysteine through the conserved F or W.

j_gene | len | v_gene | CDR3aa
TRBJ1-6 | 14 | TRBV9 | CASSVGDTRSPLHF
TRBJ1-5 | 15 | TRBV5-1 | CASSLEGNRNQPQHF
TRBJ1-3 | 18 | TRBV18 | CASSPRTGGGASGNTIYF
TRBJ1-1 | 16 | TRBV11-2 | CASSPRPGTVNTEAFF
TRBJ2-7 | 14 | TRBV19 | CATSSPDGSYEQYF
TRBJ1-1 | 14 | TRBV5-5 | CASSLRPPSPEAFF
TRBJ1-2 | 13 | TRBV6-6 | CASSYADNYGYTF
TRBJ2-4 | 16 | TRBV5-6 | CASSWWTGKSKNIQYF
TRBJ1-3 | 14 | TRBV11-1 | CASSLTGIGNTIYF
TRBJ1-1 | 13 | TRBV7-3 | CASSLNVNTEAFF
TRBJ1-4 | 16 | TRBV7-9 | CASSSLLEGPGEKLFF
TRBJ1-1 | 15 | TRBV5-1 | CASSRTGEEDTEAFF
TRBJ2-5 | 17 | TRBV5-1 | CASSDGTSGRSRETQYF
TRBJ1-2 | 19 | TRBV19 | CASSIDLSGRSGLNYGYTF
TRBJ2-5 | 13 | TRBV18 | CASSPGPEETQYF
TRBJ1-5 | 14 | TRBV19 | CATQGGRRGQPQHF
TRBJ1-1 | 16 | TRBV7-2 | CASSPKAGGWGTEAFF
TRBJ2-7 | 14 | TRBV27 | CASRPPTARVEQYF
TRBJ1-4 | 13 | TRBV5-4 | CASSAATNEKLFF
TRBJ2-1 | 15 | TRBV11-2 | CASSLVQVSYNEQFF
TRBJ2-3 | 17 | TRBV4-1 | CASSQDGDRGDTDTQYF
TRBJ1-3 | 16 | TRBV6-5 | CASSYTPDGPGNTIYF
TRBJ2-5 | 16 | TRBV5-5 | CASRVQPGTPGETQYF
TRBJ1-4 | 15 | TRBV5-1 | CASSLEVTGGEKLFF
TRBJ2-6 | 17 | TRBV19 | CASSIENRGFGANVLTF
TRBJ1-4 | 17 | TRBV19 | CASSIAPGSSLGEKLFF
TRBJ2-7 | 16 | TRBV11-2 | CASILAGQGGLGEQYF
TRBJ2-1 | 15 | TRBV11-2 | CASSLGGGFLNEQFF
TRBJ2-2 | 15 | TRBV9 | CASSVGRTNTGELFF
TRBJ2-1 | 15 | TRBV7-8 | CASSLTGSSYNEQFF
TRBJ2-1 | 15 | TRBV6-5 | CASSYGGRGNNEQFF
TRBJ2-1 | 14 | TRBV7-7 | CASSTLTDYNEQFF
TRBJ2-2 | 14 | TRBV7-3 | CASSLSSNTGELFF
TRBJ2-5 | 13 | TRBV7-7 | CASSYGNRETQYF
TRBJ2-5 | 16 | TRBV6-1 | CASSELAGIPRETQYF
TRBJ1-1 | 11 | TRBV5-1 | CASSFADQAFF
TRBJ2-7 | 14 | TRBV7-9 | CASSGGLNYYEQYF
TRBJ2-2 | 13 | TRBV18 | CASSPPNTGELFF
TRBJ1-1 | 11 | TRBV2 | CASSEGGEAFF
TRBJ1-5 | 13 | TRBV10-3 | CAISEPEGQPQHF
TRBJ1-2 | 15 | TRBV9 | CASSVGGRANYGYTF
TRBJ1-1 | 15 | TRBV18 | CASSPLGTGGTEAFF
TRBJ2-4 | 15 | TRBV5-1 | CASSPGQGMGNIQYF
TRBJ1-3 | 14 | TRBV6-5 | CASSRRQAGNTIYF
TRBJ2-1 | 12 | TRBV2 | CASKQQYNEQFF
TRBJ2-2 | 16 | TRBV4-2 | CASSQDLRGSTGELFF
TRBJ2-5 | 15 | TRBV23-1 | CASSQRFGGRGTQYF
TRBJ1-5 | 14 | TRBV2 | CASRAGNSGQPQHF
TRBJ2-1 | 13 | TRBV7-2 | CASSPQLGDEQFF
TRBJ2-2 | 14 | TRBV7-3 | CASSSGQGNGELFF
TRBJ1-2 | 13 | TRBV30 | CAWSVWGAGGYTF